The present entry profiles one T cell receptor beta chain with its context. Its antigen is currently unknown. CDR1 SNHLY and CDR2 FYNNEI come from the germline V gene. The V end was cut by 4 bases, the J end by 7 bases, with 13 bases between. This CDR3 region has 14 residues. A library of TCRbeta sequences, prepared with unique molecular identifiers, was generated. TCRdb independently ran MiXCR on the PCR reads; one entry per CDR3 protein. The data contain about a million distinct CDR3 sequences, about 30% of them singletons. The data belong to a study of T-cell reconstitution after alpha-beta-depleted transplantation in children. Study-wide findings and caveats: There were some patients whose high TCRbeta diversity at day 60 came from surviving recipient T cells and thymic progenitors. The origin of alpha-beta T cells about two months after transplant was reportedly several hundred expanded graft clones. Hyperexpanded clones declined; after one year, newly produced T cells mostly supplied diversity.

Source: PBMCs, mostly from graft donor cells, taken 360 days after TCRalphabeta/CD19-depleted stem cell transplant. The origin of this receptor is a boy under two years old who had a stem cell transplant for SCID, so the T cells may come from the graft donor. The chain uses TRBV2 and TRBJ2-2, with D maybe TRBD2 (6 bases). The CDR3 nucleotides read TGTGCCAGCAGTGGGACTATTCGGGTCGGGGAGCTGTTTTTT. The encoded protein is CASSGTIRVGELFF.